Each of the 27 T cell receptor beta chains below was sequenced from the same sample in a study of T cells in Graves' hyperthyroidism and ophthalmopathy. Amplified TCR beta CDR3 regions derived from RNA transcripts. A set of HTBI primers served as the primers for a first-round RT-PCR of the TCR CDR3. TCRdb reprocessed the multiplex PCR reads via MiXCR and lists one record per CDR3 protein. This table holds 750,000 to 900,000 distinct CDR3 sequences, around 38% found once. The sequenced sample was blood. These receptors originate from a young man with Graves' hyperthyroidism.

The chain uses TRBV5-6 and TRBJ1-1; D perhaps matches TRBD1 (6 bases). The V gene lost 7 bases and the J gene lost 12 bases, with 22 bases spanning the gap. The germline V gene has CDR1 SGHDT and CDR2 YYEEEE. The CDR3 is 13 amino acids. The CDR3 is CASDQQGFYRTFF. The CDR3 nucleotides are TGTGCCAGCGATCAACAGGGATTTTACAGGACTTTCTTT.

The J gene is TRBJ1-1, the V gene TRBV20-1, with TRBD1 matching over 11 bases. Germline V gene data show CDR1 as DFQATT and CDR2 as SNEGSKA (reference sequence). This CDR3 spans 14 amino acids. Trimming removed 5 bases from V and 4 bases from J; junction bases left unmatched: 6. CDR3 amino acids: CSARDRGLATEAFF. CDR3 nucleotide sequence: TGCAGTGCTCGGGACAGGGGGTTAGCCACTGAAGCTTTCTTT.

The rearrangement joins TRBV19 to TRBJ1-4; 7 bases are a match to TRBD1. CDR1 is LNHDA and CDR2 is SQIVND in the germline V gene (reference sequence). The ends lost 3 bases at V and 6 bases at J; junction bases unmatched: 7. The CDR3 sequence is 15 residues long. DNA for the CDR3: TGTGCCAGTAGTATTGGACAGGCGGGAGATGAAAAACTGTTTTTT. Amino acids: CASSIGQAGDEKLFF.

This clonotype is a singleton in its sample. The chain is built from TRBV2 and TRBJ1-1; no reliable D call. The CDR3 is 13 residues long. Deletions cut 6 bases from V and 1 base from J, with 9 bases between. From germline, CDR1 is SNHLY and CDR2 FYNNEI. CDR3 sequence: CASRVSRNTEAFF. Here the CDR3 DNA reads TGTGCCAGCAGGGTATCGAGGAACACTGAAGCTTTCTTT. The entire variable domain, with the rest obtained from reference TRBV2 and TRBJ1-1, is as follows: EPEVTQTPSHQVTQMGQEVILRCVPISNHLYFYWYRQILGQKVEFLVSFYNNEISEKSEIFDDQFSVERPDGSNFTLKIRSTKLEDSAMYFCASRVSRNTEAFFGQGTRLTVV.

This sequence joins TRBV4-1 and TRBJ2-7, with 9 bases matching TRBD1. Germline assignment: CDR1 MGHRA and CDR2 YSYEKL. The CDR3 contains 15 residues. The V segment lost 1 base and the J segment 6 bases; nucleotides outside the gene matches: 7. CDR3 sequence (DNA): TGCGCCAGCAGCCAAGCAGGGACAGGGTCAGGCGAGCAGTACTTC. Translating it yields CASSQAGTGSGEQYF.

V is TRBV6-5 and J is TRBJ2-5, with 7 bases aligning to TRBD2. The V gene end was trimmed by 2 bases and the J gene end by 2 bases; junction bases not matched to a gene: 2. The CDR3 has 14 amino acids. Per the germline V gene, CDR1 is MNHEY and CDR2 is SVGAGI. The CDR3 here is CASSYAGVQETQYF. As DNA, the CDR3 is TGTGCCAGCAGTTACGCGGGAGTGCAAGAGACCCAGTACTTC.

The V gene is TRBV19, the J gene TRBJ1-5; TRBD1 matches 9 bases. CDR3 size: 14 residues. Germline CDR1 is LNHDA and CDR2 is SQIVND (reference sequence). V dropped 8 bases and J dropped 5; count of bases not matched to a gene: 7. The CDR3 reads CASVGQGIYQPQHF. As DNA, the CDR3 is TGTGCCAGTGTGGGACAGGGCATATATCAGCCCCAGCATTTT.

Turning to this clonotype: A much larger clonotype is one base distant, so this may be a read error. V is TRBV12-3 or TRBV12-4 and J is TRBJ1-5; D unclear. This CDR3 comprises 13 residues. Trimming removed 3 bases at V and 9 bases at J, with 12 bases between. The CDR3 protein is CASSFDGYRPQHF. Written as DNA, the CDR3 is TGTGCCAGCAGTTTCGACGGCTATCGGCCCCAGCATTTT.

This clonotype was seen ten or more times. The J gene is TRBJ1-5, the V gene TRBV7-8; D unclear. This CDR3 is built from 13 residues. V lost 3 bases and J 2 bases, leaving 5 bases between the germline ends. In germline, CDR1 is SGHVS, CDR2 FQNEAQ. The CDR3 here is CASSFRGNQPQHF. The CDR3 coding sequence is TGTGCCAGCAGCTTTCGTGGCAATCAGCCCCAGCATTTT.

This sequence joins TRBV25-1 and TRBJ1-2; weak D call: TRBD1 (5 bases). V was trimmed by 5 bases and J by 4 bases, leaving 20 bases between them. The CDR3 contains 16 residues. In germline, CDR1 is MGHDK, CDR2 SYGVNS. CDR3 protein: CASSLGVQEGSYGYTF. The CDR3 nucleotides read TGTGCCAGCAGTTTAGGGGTCCAGGAGGGTTCCTATGGCTACACCTTC.

The table lists this clonotype with many counts. The chain is built from TRBV9 and TRBJ2-7, with 10 positions matching TRBD2. After removal of 4 bases from V and 1 base from J, the junction contained 5 bases not matched to a gene. Germline V lookup: CDR1 SGDLS, CDR2 YYNGEE. CDR3 size: 15 residues. This chain's CDR3 is CASSPGLAESYEQYF. Here the CDR3 DNA reads TGTGCCAGCAGCCCAGGACTAGCGGAGTCCTACGAGCAGTACTTC.

The chain combines TRBV4-3 with TRBJ1-5; 8 bases fit TRBD1. Losses at the gene ends were 2 bases for V and 7 bases for J; bases not matched to a gene: 4. The CDR3 is 14 amino acids. Germline loops: CDR1 LGHNA, CDR2 YSLEER. The CDR3 sequence: CASSQQQGGQPQHF. The CDR3 DNA reads TGCGCCAGCAGCCAACAACAGGGGGGACAGCCCCAGCATTTT.

The V and J genes are TRBV7-2 and TRBJ2-2; 7 bases align to TRBD1. Germline CDR1 and CDR2: SGHTA and FQGNSA. There are 15 residues in the CDR3. The trim removed 1 base at V and 4 bases at J, leaving 3 bases unmatched. DNA of the CDR3: TGTGCCAGCAGCTTAGGAGACAGGGTCACCGGGGAGCTGTTTTTT. Translation: CASSLGDRVTGELFF.

Here the CDR3 reads CASSIRGAGEQYF. CDR3 nucleotide sequence: TGTGCCAGCAGCATCAGAGGGGCGGGCGAGCAGTACTTC. The genes are TRBV9 and TRBJ2-7; D is possibly TRBD1 or TRBD2 (5 bases each). Trimming took 4 bases from V and 6 from J, leaving 14 bases between them. Germline CDR1 and CDR2: SGDLS and YYNGEE. The CDR3 loop spans 13 amino acids.

This clonotype was detected only a few times. The chain joins TRBV9 to TRBJ1-1, with a possible D match to TRBD1 (6 bases). The length of the CDR3 is 15 residues. Deletions cut 4 bases from V and 4 bases from J, with 17 bases between. CDR1 and CDR2 from the germline V gene are SGDLS and YYNGEE. Written as DNA, the CDR3 is TGTGCCAGCAGCCACCTTCGAGGGGGAGGCACTGAAGCTTTCTTT. Residues: CASSHLRGGGTEAFF.

The chain joins TRBV12-3 or TRBV12-4 to TRBJ1-5; 9 nucleotides align to TRBD1. The CDR3 spans 16 residues. J gave up 4 bases and V 5 bases, and 9 bases lay outside the gene matches. The CDR3 region has the DNA TGTGCCAGCAGTCCTCCAGGACAGGGGACGAATCAGCCCCAGCATTTT. This encodes CASSPPGQGTNQPQHF.

The chain couples TRBV19 to TRBJ2-6; possibly TRBD1 for D (5 bases). There are 16 residues in the CDR3. V gave up 4 bases and J gave up 3 bases, with 13 bases separating them. The germline gives CDR1 LNHDA, CDR2 SQIVND (reference sequence). CDR3 bases: TGTGCCAGTAGTACCGTAGGGGCCAGTGGGGCCAACGTCCTGACTTTC. Translated: CASSTVGASGANVLTF.

This clonotype was seen at least ten times. V usage is TRBV29-1 and J usage is TRBJ1-5; D is uncertain. Looked up from germline, CDR1 is SQVTM and CDR2 is ANQGSEA. This CDR3 is built from 12 residues. With 0 bases removed from V and 8 bases from J, the gap between germline ends came to 8 bases. CDR3 residues: CSVEDGGEPQHF. The CDR3 DNA reads TGCAGCGTTGAAGACGGTGGGGAGCCCCAGCATTTT.

This chain connects TRBV7-2 to TRBJ1-5; TRBD1 aligns across 9 bases. Germline V gives CDR1 SGHTA, CDR2 FQGNSA. The junction had 7 bases not matched to a gene; V was cut back by 6 bases and J by 4 bases. The CDR3 extends over 15 amino acids. The CDR3 spells CASRSGQGGNQPQHF. CDR3 bases: TGTGCCAGCAGGTCGGGACAGGGTGGAAATCAGCCCCAGCATTTT.

The chain uses TRBV7-3 and TRBJ2-7; D is uncertain. Germline V gives CDR1 SGHTA, CDR2 FQGTGA. Trimming shortened V by 5 bases and J by 9 bases, and 20 bases separated the two germline ends. The CDR3 sequence is 14 residues long. The CDR3 is CASSPASGVVGQYF. In DNA, the CDR3 is TGTGCCAGCAGCCCCGCAAGTGGGGTGGTCGGGCAGTACTTC.

This clonotype appeared a few times. A junction end diverges from the germline sequence, so it may reflect a read error. The V and J genes are TRBV10-3 and TRBJ1-5; no firm D call. The length of the CDR3 is 16 residues. Per the germline V gene, CDR1 is ENHRY and CDR2 is SYGVKD. CDR3 loop: CASSSLRIEGNQPQHF. The CDR3, as DNA: TGTGCCAGCAGTTCCCTTCGGATAGAGGGCAATCAGCCCCAGCATTTT.

Of note for this clonotype: One base away lies a much larger clone, so this may be a sequencing read error. CDR3 sequence (DNA): TGCAGCGTTGATCGGGGGGACGACTATGGCTACACCTTC. It yields the protein CSVDRGDDYGYTF. The chain carries TRBV29-1 and TRBJ1-2; a possible D gene is TRBD1 (5 bases). Deletions cut 3 bases from V and 3 bases from J, with 11 bases between. This CDR3 is built from 13 residues. The V gene's germline CDR1 is SQVTM and CDR2 ANQGSEA.

The genes are TRBV29-1 and TRBJ1-1, with D possibly TRBD1 on 6 matching bases. Looked up from germline, CDR1 is SQVTM and CDR2 is ANQGSEA. This CDR3 has 13 amino acids. V dropped 6 bases and J dropped 6 bases, with 17 bases sitting between them. CDR3: CSVPGGPNAEAFF. The CDR3 nucleotides are TGCAGCGTCCCGGGGGGGCCAAACGCTGAAGCTTTCTTT.

The rearrangement links TRBV5-6 to TRBJ1-2; no clear D. Trimming cost V 0 bases and J 7 bases, with 13 bases left between them. CDR1 is SGHDT, CDR2 YYEEEE, per germline. CDR3 length: 14 residues. The CDR3 DNA follows: TGTGCCAGCAGCTTGGTCGCCGGCCTCCCTGGCTACACCTTC. Protein product: CASSLVAGLPGYTF.

The V and J genes are TRBV20-1 and TRBJ1-4; 10 bases are a match to TRBD1. The V gene's germline CDR1 is DFQATT and CDR2 SNEGSKA (reference sequence). The ends lost 6 bases at V and 0 bases at J; junction bases unmatched: 10. The CDR3 spans 17 residues. CDR3 coding DNA: TGCAGTGCACCCGGGACAGGGGTTTACTCAACTAATGAAAAACTGTTTTTT. Translated: CSAPGTGVYSTNEKLFF.

This clonotype was observed at least ten times. This chain joins TRBV15 and TRBJ2-5, with TRBD2 matching over 9 bases. The germline V gene encodes CDR1 LNHNV and CDR2 YYDKDF (reference sequence). V trimming: 2 bases; J trimming: 0 bases; junction bases outside the gene matches: 7. This CDR3 comprises 17 residues. CDR3 coding DNA: TGTGCCACCAGCAGACCGCGACTAGCGGACTACCAAGAGACCCAGTACTTC. It specifies CATSRPRLADYQETQYF.

Details on this clonotype: It is unclear where the CDR3 begins or ends on the DNA, so no DNA is shown, and the CDR3 is as TCRdb lists it. V gene TRBV7-2 combines with J gene TRBJ2-5; the table's D call, TRBD1, was not checked against the DNA. CDR1 is SGHTA and CDR2 is FQGNSA in the germline V gene. The CDR3 region is 17 residues in length, termini included. CDR3 protein: CASSPQRGEQYFETQYF.